Below are 26 T cell receptor beta chains sequenced from a single sample in a study of early T cells in non-severe SARS-CoV-2 infection. TCRdb analysed the 5' RACE reads with MiXCR anew, one entry per CDR3 protein. The sample lists tens of thousands of distinct CDR3 sequences; about 10% were seen once. The specimen sequenced was whole blood. Receptors originate from an adult who was a healthcare worker with PCR-confirmed SARS-CoV-2 infection or an uninfected control (not recorded which).

The J gene is TRBJ2-3, the V gene TRBV7-9; D gene uncertain. The CDR3 runs 14 residues. Germline loops: CDR1 SEHNR, CDR2 FQNEAQ (reference sequence). Trimming removed 4 bases at V and 1 base at J, with 9 bases between. The CDR3 region is CASSSKSRTDTQYF. The CDR3 region has the DNA TGTGCCAGCAGCTCTAAGAGTCGCACAGATACGCAGTATTTT.

This clonotype has more than one count but fewer than ten. The genes are TRBV20-1 and TRBJ2-2, with D unclear. V was trimmed by 1 base and J by 3 bases, leaving 15 bases between them. Germline CDR1 is DFQATT and CDR2 is SNEGSKA (reference sequence). The CDR3 has 16 amino acids. CDR3: CSARAYAATHTGELFF. Here the CDR3 DNA reads TGCAGTGCTAGAGCGTATGCGGCGACCCACACCGGGGAGCTGTTTTTT.

This clonotype was seen many times. The chain links TRBV19 to TRBJ2-2; 10 bases fit TRBD2. The J segment lost 3 bases and the V segment lost 5 bases, leaving 3 bases of the junction unmatched. The CDR3 runs to 15 residues. Germline V CDR1 and CDR2: LNHDA, SQIVND (reference sequence). The CDR3 bases are TGTGCCAGTAGTTCTAGCGGGAGAGACACCGGGGAGCTGTTTTTT. Its translation: CASSSSGRDTGELFF.

This clonotype was counted between two and nine times. The chain links TRBV9 to TRBJ2-1, with TRBD2 matching 11 bases. The V and J ends lost 5 bases and 4 bases, in that order; junction bases with no gene match: 5. In germline, CDR1 is SGDLS, CDR2 YYNGEE. This CDR3 has 15 amino acids. This chain's CDR3 is CASSETSGAYNEQFF. As DNA, the CDR3 is TGTGCCAGCAGTGAGACTAGCGGGGCGTACAATGAGCAGTTCTTC. Based on the CDR3 plus reference TRBV9 and TRBJ2-1, the full variable domain is DSGVTQTPKHLITATGQRVTLRCSPRSGDLSVYWYQQSLDQGLQFLIQYYNGEERAKGNILERFSAQQFPDLHSELNLSSLELGDSALYFCASSETSGAYNEQFFGPGTRLTVL.

CDR3 sequence reads: CASSQLAGGTGTDTQYF. The CDR3, as DNA: TGTGCCAGCAGCCAATTAGCGGGAGGCACCGGGACAGATACGCAGTATTTT. The J gene is TRBJ2-3, the V gene TRBV4-2; 10 bases line up with TRBD2. The V and J ends lost 2 bases and 3 bases, in that order; junction bases with no gene match: 8. Germline V gene sequence: CDR1 LGHNA, CDR2 YNFKEQ. This CDR3 comprises 17 residues.

V and J are TRBV10-3 and TRBJ1-1, with D possibly matching TRBD1 (6 bases). The V gene's germline CDR1 is ENHRY and CDR2 SYGVKD. The CDR3 length is 14 residues. V lost 8 bases and J 2 bases, leaving 15 bases between the germline ends. The CDR3 bases are TGTGCCATCTCGGCTCGGGACACAAACACTGAAGCTTTCTTT. It specifies CAISARDTNTEAFF.

This clonotype was detected ten times or more. This chain links TRBV2 with TRBJ2-7, with 9 bases lining up with TRBD1. The CDR3 extends over 14 amino acids. The V gene end was trimmed by 4 bases and the J gene end by 4 bases; junction bases not matched to a gene: 5. Germline loops: CDR1 SNHLY, CDR2 FYNNEI. The CDR3: CASSGQGVGYEQYF. Here the CDR3 DNA reads TGTGCCAGCAGTGGACAGGGGGTAGGATACGAGCAGTACTTC.

This clonotype was counted only a few times. V gene TRBV5-5 combines with J gene TRBJ2-7; D uncertain. Trimming took 1 base from V and 5 from J, leaving 13 bases between them. The CDR3 extends over 14 amino acids. The germline V gene has CDR1 SGHKS and CDR2 YYEKEE (reference sequence). DNA for the CDR3: TGTGCCAGCAGCTTGACATTAGGTAGGGACGAGCAGTACTTC. Protein product: CASSLTLGRDEQYF.

This clonotype was counted at least ten times. The V and J genes are TRBV12-3 or TRBV12-4 and TRBJ2-5, with 10 positions matching TRBD2. J lost 4 bases, V lost 7 bases, and 6 bases had no gene match. CDR3 length: 14 amino acids. CDR3 nucleotides: TGTGCCAGCACCCCAAGCGGGAGGGCAGAGACCCAGTACTTC. As protein: CASTPSGRAETQYF.

DNA for the CDR3: TGTGCCAGCAGTGGCGGGCCTTTTCACTCTAGCACAGATACGCAGTATTTT. Translated: CASSGGPFHSSTDTQYF. The chain uses TRBV12-3 or TRBV12-4 and TRBJ2-3, with D possibly being TRBD2 (5 bases). V lost 5 bases and J 0 bases, leaving 18 bases between the germline ends. The CDR3 is 17 residues long.

This clonotype was counted at least ten times. This chain uses TRBV18 with TRBJ2-7; 7 bases agree with TRBD2. CDR1 and CDR2 from the germline V gene are KGHSH and LQKENI. After removal of 2 bases from V and 6 bases from J, the junction contained 4 bases not matched to a gene. This CDR3 spans 13 amino acids. CDR3 DNA sequence: TGTGCCAGCTCACCAGGATCGGGGGGCGAGCAGTACTTC. The encoded protein is CASSPGSGGEQYF.

The V call is TRBV18, the J call TRBJ1-1; D may be TRBD1 (6 bases). Trimming took off 2 bases at V and 0 bases at J, with 7 bases between the two ends. This CDR3 comprises 14 residues. From germline, CDR1 is KGHSH and CDR2 LQKENI. CDR3 sequence (DNA): TGTGCCAGCTCACCAGGACAGCTGAACACTGAAGCTTTCTTT. It codes for CASSPGQLNTEAFF.

This clonotype was counted at least ten times. The chain has TRBV11-2 and TRBJ2-5; 14 positions match TRBD2. Germline CDR1 is SGHAT and CDR2 is FQNNGV. The CDR3 sequence is 17 residues long. Trimming at V came to 4 bases and at J to 4 bases, leaving 8 bases not matched to a gene. Written as DNA, the CDR3 is TGTGCCAGCAGCTCCACCCGAGGACTAGCGGGAGGAGAGACCCAGTACTTC. Translated, it gives CASSSTRGLAGGETQYF.

Only a few counts were recorded for this clonotype. The chain has TRBV2 and TRBJ2-2, with a possible D match to TRBD2 (5 bases). Germline assignment: CDR1 SNHLY and CDR2 FYNNEI. Trimming cost V 4 bases and J 5 bases, with 11 bases left between them. The CDR3 has 14 residues. CDR3 bases: TGTGCCAGCAGTGTAGGGAGAGGAACCGGGGAGCTGTTTTTT. Translating it yields CASSVGRGTGELFF.

The V gene is TRBV11-2, the J gene TRBJ1-2; 8 bases are a match to TRBD1. Germline V gene sequence: CDR1 SGHAT, CDR2 FQNNGV. The junction had 6 bases not matched to a gene; V was cut back by 5 bases and J by 4 bases. This CDR3 has 14 amino acids. The DNA of the CDR3 is TGTGCCAGCAGCCCGGTTGGACAGGGCTATGGCTACACCTTC. It is translated as CASSPVGQGYGYTF.

This sequence joins TRBV25-1 and TRBJ2-2, with a weak D call TRBD1 (5 bases). The V end was cut by 4 bases, the J end by 4 bases, with 10 bases between. The CDR3 contains 14 residues. Germline V gene sequence: CDR1 MGHDK, CDR2 SYGVNS. In nucleotides, the CDR3 is TGTGCCAGCAGTGTTTGGGGCGGCACCGGGGAGCTGTTTTTT. Amino acids: CASSVWGGTGELFF.

Ten or more counts support this clonotype. The gene calls are TRBV19 and TRBJ2-1, with D uncertain. The length of the CDR3 is 15 residues. Per germline, CDR1 LNHDA and CDR2 SQIVND (reference sequence). With 7 bases removed from V and 3 bases from J, the gap between germline ends came to 16 bases. For the CDR3, the DNA is TGTGCCAGTACTGTCGGGCGCCCCTACTACAATGAGCAGTTCTTC. It yields the protein CASTVGRPYYNEQFF. The entire variable domain, with the rest obtained from reference TRBV19 and TRBJ2-1, is as follows: DGGITQSPKYLFRKEGQNVTLSCEQNLNHDAMYWYRQDPGQGLRLIYYSQIVNDFQKGDIAEGYSVSREKKESFPLTVTSAQKNPTAFYLCASTVGRPYYNEQFFGPGTRLTVL.

This clonotype was counted many times. The rearrangement uses TRBV3-1 and TRBJ2-1; a possible D gene is TRBD1 (6 bases). V gave up 2 bases and J gave up 6 bases, with 17 bases separating them. Germline loops: CDR1 LGHDT, CDR2 YNNKEL (reference sequence). The length of the CDR3 is 16 residues. CDR3 in DNA: TGTGCCAGCAGCCAACGTGGGGGCGGCTGGGGCAATGAGCAGTTCTTC. Its protein is CASSQRGGGWGNEQFF.

This clonotype was seen many times. The rearrangement joins TRBV6-5 to TRBJ2-1, with 8 bases matching TRBD2. Germline V gene sequence: CDR1 MNHEY, CDR2 SVGAGI. This CDR3 contains 12 residues. V lost 4 bases to trimming and J lost 9 bases; unmatched junction nucleotides: 2. This CDR3 is CASSSAGGEQFF. CDR3 nucleotide sequence: TGTGCCAGCAGTTCGGCGGGAGGTGAGCAGTTCTTC.

The J gene is TRBJ2-7, the V gene TRBV27; D gene unclear. Germline lookup yields CDR1 MNHEY and CDR2 SMNVEV (reference sequence). CDR3 size: 12 residues. The V end was cut by 5 bases, the J end by 2 bases, with 7 bases between. The CDR3 bases are TGTGCCAGCAGTACGCGGCCCTACGAGCAGTACTTC. It translates to CASSTRPYEQYF.

This clonotype was counted many times. The J gene is TRBJ1-1, the V gene TRBV20-1; D is unclear. This CDR3 has 12 residues. Germline V gives CDR1 DFQATT, CDR2 SNEGSKA (reference sequence). The ends were cut back, 1 base at V and 8 bases at J, with 11 bases in the middle. Written as DNA, the CDR3 is TGCAGTGCTAGAGCCAACCAGGCAGAAGCTTTCTTT. It yields the protein CSARANQAEAFF.

The chain carries TRBV28 and TRBJ2-2; D may be TRBD1 (6 bases). This CDR3 comprises 15 residues. Germline V lookup: CDR1 MDHEN, CDR2 SYDVKM. V lost 2 bases to trimming and J lost 5 bases, with 12 bases between them. The CDR3 protein is CASSLPRTVTGELFF. The CDR3 region has the DNA TGTGCCAGCAGTTTACCCCGGACAGTAACCGGGGAGCTGTTTTTT.

This clonotype was seen more than once but under ten times. The gene calls are TRBV27 and TRBJ2-2; possibly TRBD1 for D (6 bases). Trimming removed 3 bases from V and 4 bases from J, with 9 bases in between. CDR3 size: 14 residues. The germline CDR1 and CDR2 sequences are MNHEY and SMNVEV (reference sequence). DNA of the CDR3: TGTGCCAGCAGTTTGGGGGCGGCCACCGGGGAGCTGTTTTTT. This translates into CASSLGAATGELFF.

This clonotype was seen many times. V and J are TRBV27 and TRBJ1-1; TRBD1 agrees at 8 bases. Per germline, CDR1 MNHEY and CDR2 SMNVEV (reference sequence). V was clipped by 5 bases and J by 1 base; unmatched bases: 12. The CDR3 loop spans 17 amino acids. The CDR3 reads CASSPGQGRASNTEAFF. The CDR3 nucleotides are TGTGCCAGCAGTCCCGGACAGGGTAGGGCTTCGAACACTGAAGCTTTCTTT.

The CDR3 sequence: CASSDNVAVNTGELFF. DNA of the CDR3: TGTGCCAGCAGTGACAATGTAGCGGTAAACACCGGGGAGCTGTTTTTT. V usage is TRBV6-5 and J usage is TRBJ2-2; the D gene is possibly TRBD2 (6 bases). The ends were cut back, 5 bases at V and 2 bases at J, with 15 bases in the middle. Germline loops: CDR1 MNHEY, CDR2 SVGAGI. The CDR3 is made up of 16 amino acids.

V gene TRBV7-2 combines with J gene TRBJ2-1, with 11 positions matching TRBD2. The CDR3 consists of 17 residues. CDR1 and CDR2 (germline): SGHTA, FQGNSA. Germline trimming cut 5 bases from V and 5 bases from J; bases unmatched to any gene: 11. CDR3 protein: CASSNHYLAGGHNEQFF. The DNA for the CDR3 is TGTGCCAGCAGCAACCACTATCTAGCGGGAGGCCACAATGAGCAGTTCTTC.